This T cell receptor (beta chain) comes out of a study of control samples from healthy donors and cancer patients. TCRdb's copy holds only in-frame clones and misses some; the assay was immunoSEQ multiplex PCR. Among 95,000 to 150,000 clones listed, around nine tenths were seen once. This clonotype was obtained from a man younger than 40 in good health. The sample comprised blood.

CDR3 sequence reads: CASSITPAVQGLERSGELFF. DNA of the CDR3: TGTGCCAGCAGTATTACCCCCGCGGTACAGGGTTTAGAAAGGTCCGGGGAGCTGTTTTTT. V and J are TRBV27 and TRBJ2-2; D may be TRBD1 (6 bases). Deletions cut 5 bases from V and 6 bases from J, with 31 bases between. Germline loops: CDR1 MNHEY, CDR2 SMNVEV (reference sequence). The CDR3 runs 20 residues.